This entry features one T cell receptor beta chain sequence. The antigen is undetermined. One end of the junction is discordant with germline, which a read error may explain. Looked up from germline, CDR1 is SEHNR and CDR2 is FQNEAQ (reference sequence). The CDR3 runs to 12 residues. The data belong to a study of T cells in Graves' hyperthyroidism and ophthalmopathy. Study-wide results and limits: The majority of expanded thyroid clonotypes above 0.001 also appeared in blood.

Amplified TCR beta CDR3 regions came from RNA transcripts. TCR CDR3 underwent first-round RT-PCR with the HTBI primer set. Via MiXCR, TCRdb re-called the multiplex PCR reads, giving one row per CDR3 protein. The table has around 300,000 distinct CDR3 sequences, roughly an eighth seen once. Stable disease denoted Graves' hyperthyroidism without ophthalmopathy progression within 18 months. Newly diagnosed patients aged 18 to 65 had hyperthyroidism of under 2 months' duration. Exclusion criteria comprised uncontrolled infection, other autoimmune disease, pregnancy or lactation. Material for sequencing was blood. This clonotype was sampled from a woman aged 40 to 50 with Graves' hyperthyroidism. The V and J genes are TRBV7-9 and TRBJ2-7; D unresolved. The CDR3 sequence: CARSLASSEQYF. For the CDR3, the DNA is TGTGCCAGGAGCTTAGCAAGTTCCGAGCAGTACTTC.